The present entry profiles one T cell receptor (beta chain) with its context. The assay was immunoSEQ multiplex PCR, and TCRdb's table has in-frame clones only and misses some. The sample contains fewer than 50,000 clones, roughly 91% of which appear only once. The entry originates in a study of T cell changes during pregnancy in multiple sclerosis. Trimming removed 10 bases from V and 2 bases from J; junction bases left unmatched: 9. This CDR3 contains 17 residues. Germline V gives CDR1 LNHDA, CDR2 SQIVND (reference sequence). This receptor was obtained from a female donor with multiple sclerosis, enrolled in a pregnancy study. The chain recombines TRBV19 with TRBJ2-1; 15 bases are a match to TRBD2. The source material was CD4+ T cells from peripheral blood mononuclear cells, sampled in the first trimester of pregnancy. CDR3 loop: CATKPGLAGGTYNEQFF. The DNA of the CDR3 is TGTGCCACCAAGCCGGGACTAGCGGGAGGAACCTACAATGAGCAGTTCTTC. The variable domain in full, completed from reference TRBV19 and TRBJ2-1, reads DGGITQSPKYLFRKEGQNVTLSCEQNLNHDAMYWYRQDPGQGLRLIYYSQIVNDFQKGDIAEGYSVSREKKESFPLTVTSAQKNPTAFYLCATKPGLAGGTYNEQFFGPGTRLTVL.